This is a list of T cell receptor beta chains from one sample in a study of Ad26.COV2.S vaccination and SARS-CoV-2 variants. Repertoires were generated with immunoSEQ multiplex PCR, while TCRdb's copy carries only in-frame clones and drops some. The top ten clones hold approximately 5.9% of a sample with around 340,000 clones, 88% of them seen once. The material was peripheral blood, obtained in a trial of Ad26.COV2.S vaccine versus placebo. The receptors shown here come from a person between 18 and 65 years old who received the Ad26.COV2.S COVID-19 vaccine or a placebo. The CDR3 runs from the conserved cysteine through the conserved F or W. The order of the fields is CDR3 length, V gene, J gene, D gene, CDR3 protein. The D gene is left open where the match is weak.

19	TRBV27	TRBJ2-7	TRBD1	CASSLSGTGGAGSSYEQYF
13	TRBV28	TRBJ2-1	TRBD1	CASSLTGGDEQFF
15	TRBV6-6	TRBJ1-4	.	CASRPTGQINEKLFF
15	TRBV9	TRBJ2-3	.	CASSVGGQSTDTQYF
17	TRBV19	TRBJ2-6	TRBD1	CASHPWTGGAGANVLTF
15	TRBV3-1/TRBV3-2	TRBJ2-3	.	CASSQDRAGLDTQYF
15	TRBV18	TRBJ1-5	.	CASSRFRQDNQPQHF
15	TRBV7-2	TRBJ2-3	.	CASSFRGLGTDTQYF
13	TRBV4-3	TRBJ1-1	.	CASSQTENTEAFF
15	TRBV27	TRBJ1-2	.	CASSLQPPVLYGYTF
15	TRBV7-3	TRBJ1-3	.	CASSETEGSGNTIYF
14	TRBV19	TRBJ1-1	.	CASSPNGENTEAFF
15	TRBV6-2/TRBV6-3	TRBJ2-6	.	CASSYSQSGANVLTF
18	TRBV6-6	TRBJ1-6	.	CASSRGGIEGTYNSPLHF
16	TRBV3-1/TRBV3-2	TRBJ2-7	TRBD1	CASSQEIGTGAYEQYF
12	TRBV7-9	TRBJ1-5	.	CASSHSQGPQHF
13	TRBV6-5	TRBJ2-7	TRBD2	CASGLAGDYEQYF
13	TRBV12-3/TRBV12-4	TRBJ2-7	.	CASSLSGFNEQYF
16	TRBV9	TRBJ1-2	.	CASSTGAARANYGYTF
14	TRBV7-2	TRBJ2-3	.	CASSLAGATDTQYF
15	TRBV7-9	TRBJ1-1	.	CASSPGEVGDTEAFF
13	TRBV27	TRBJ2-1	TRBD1	CASSLGQNNEQFF
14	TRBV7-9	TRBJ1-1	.	CASSLESGGTEAFF
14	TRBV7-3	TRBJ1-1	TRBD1	CASNLGQGNTEAFF
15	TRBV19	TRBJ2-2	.	CASSKQRAETGELFF
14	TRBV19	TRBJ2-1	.	CASNPDTLQGEQFF
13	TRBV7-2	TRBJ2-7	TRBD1	CASSGRTGGGQYF
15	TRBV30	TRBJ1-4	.	CAWTQGTSTNEKLFF
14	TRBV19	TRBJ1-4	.	CASSPNSANEKLFF
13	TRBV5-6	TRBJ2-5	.	CASAEGRQETQYF
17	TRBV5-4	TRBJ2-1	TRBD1	CASSTRTGGLTYNEQFF
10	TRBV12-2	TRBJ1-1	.	CASWDREAFF
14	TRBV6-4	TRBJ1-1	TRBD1	CASSQRQGQTEAFF
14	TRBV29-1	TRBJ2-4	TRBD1	CSVARQDRAPGEYF
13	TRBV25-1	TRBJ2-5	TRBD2	CASSATSGETQYF
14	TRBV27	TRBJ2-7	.	CASSQGTPSYEQYF
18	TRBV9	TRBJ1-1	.	CASSVVQGPIPGSTEAFF
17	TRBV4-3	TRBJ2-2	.	CASSQGDRDANTGELFF
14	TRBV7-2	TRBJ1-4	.	CASSLYGTNEKLFF
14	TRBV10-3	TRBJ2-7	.	CAISIGGLSYEQYF
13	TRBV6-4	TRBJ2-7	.	CASSDRFQGEQYF